The sequence of this T cell receptor (beta chain) was determined in a study of shared clonotypes between healthy human individuals. Generated by immunoSEQ multiplex PCR, the TCRdb table keeps only in-frame clones and is missing some. The sample records roughly 2.5 million clones, around nine tenths being singletons. V lost 3 bases and J 0 bases, leaving 11 bases between the germline ends. The germline CDR1 and CDR2 sequences are KGHSH and LQKENI. The CDR3 runs to 16 residues. Sequenced sample: naive CD4+ T cells sorted from blood. Subset reported: CD45RA+ positively selected. This chain uses TRBV18 with TRBJ2-2, with D uncertain. This clonotype was obtained from a man aged 18 to 35 in good health. DNA for the CDR3: TGTGCCAGCTCACCGGTTGGGCAGGCGAACACCGGGGAGCTGTTTTTT. Its protein is CASSPVGQANTGELFF.